Listed here are 20 T cell receptor beta chains from one sample, sequenced in a study of control samples from healthy donors and cancer patients. The protocol was immunoSEQ multiplex PCR, while the TCRdb copy is restricted to in-frame clones and leaves out a portion. Of some 130,000 clones listed, around 90% were seen once; the top ten hold 2% to 2.5%. Sequences were obtained from blood. These receptors were obtained from a man younger than 30 in good health.

This clone was observed a handful of times. This chain joins TRBV12-3 or TRBV12-4 and TRBJ2-5; unclear D gene. V shed 6 bases and J shed 0 bases, with 8 bases lying between them. There are 13 residues in the CDR3. This CDR3 reads CASSPGYQETQYF. CDR3 nucleotides: TGTGCCAGCAGCCCTGGGTACCAAGAGACCCAGTACTTC.

The V gene is TRBV11-3, the J gene TRBJ2-7; tentatively, D is TRBD2 (5 bases). The germline gives CDR1 SGHNT, CDR2 YENEEA. CDR3 length equals 13 residues. V shed 4 bases and J shed 3 bases, with 10 bases lying between them. For the CDR3, the DNA is TGTGCCAGCAGCTCGCCACTAGACTACGAGCAGTACGTC. Encoded protein: CASSSPLDYEQYV.

This chain links TRBV30 with TRBJ1-2; D is perhaps TRBD1 (6 bases). Germline V gene sequence: CDR1 GTSNPN, CDR2 SVGIG (reference sequence). V was clipped by 4 bases and J by 1 base, with 10 bases between them. CDR3 size: 13 residues. Written as DNA, the CDR3 is TGTGCCTGGATGACAGGACTTAACTATGGCTACACCTTC. This sequence encodes CAWMTGLNYGYTF.

The chain joins TRBV3-1 (or the pseudogene TRBV3-2) to TRBJ2-5, with no clear D. The CDR3 spans 15 residues. Trimming cost V 1 base and J 2 bases, with 11 bases left between them. The V gene's germline CDR1 is LGHDT and CDR2 YNNKEL (reference sequence). CDR3 loop: CASSQAGQKQETQYF. CDR3 bases: TGTGCCAGCAGCCAAGCAGGCCAGAAACAAGAGACCCAGTACTTC.

The genes are TRBV4-1 and TRBJ1-5; 7 bases align to TRBD1. The V gene end was trimmed by 1 base and the J gene end by 5 bases; junction bases not matched to a gene: 8. In germline, CDR1 is MGHRA, CDR2 YSYEKL. There are 16 residues in the CDR3. CDR3 sequence: CASSQGGVRGDQPQHF. CDR3 DNA sequence: TGCGCCAGCAGCCAAGGGGGGGTCAGGGGGGATCAGCCCCAGCATTTT.

V gene TRBV3-1 (or the pseudogene TRBV3-2) combines with J gene TRBJ1-2, with D tentatively TRBD1 (5 bases). The CDR3 spans 14 residues. The V end lost 4 bases, the J end lost 3 bases, and 12 bases lay between the germline ends. From germline, CDR1 is LGHDT and CDR2 YNNKEL (reference sequence). The CDR3 reads CASSPARGYYGYTF. The CDR3, as DNA: TGTGCCAGCAGCCCAGCGAGGGGCTACTATGGCTACACCTTC.

This chain joins TRBV27 and TRBJ2-1; tentatively, D is TRBD1 (5 bases). V lost 8 bases and J lost 5, with 19 bases in between. Per germline, CDR1 MNHEY and CDR2 SMNVEV (reference sequence). This CDR3 is built from 15 residues. CDR3 in amino acids: CASGAWGSVDNEQFF. In DNA form, the CDR3 reads TGTGCCAGCGGGGCGTGGGGTTCGGTGGACAATGAGCAGTTCTTC.

The chain joins TRBV4-1 to TRBJ2-5; a weak D match, TRBD2 (7 bases). This CDR3 has 14 residues. V lost 5 bases to trimming and J lost 1 base, with 11 bases between them. Looked up from germline, CDR1 is MGHRA and CDR2 is YSYEKL. CDR3 residues: CASSGAGAQETQYF. As DNA, the CDR3 is TGCGCCAGCAGCGGGGCGGGGGCCCAAGAGACCCAGTACTTC.

This chain uses TRBV18 with TRBJ2-5, with TRBD1 as a possible D gene (6 bases). From germline, CDR1 is KGHSH and CDR2 LQKENI. This CDR3 is 13 amino acids long. With 3 bases removed from V and 6 bases from J, the gap between germline ends came to 11 bases. The CDR3 is CASSPGGEQTQYF. Written as DNA, the CDR3 is TGTGCCAGCTCACCTGGGGGCGAGCAGACCCAGTACTTC.

The chain carries TRBV6-2 or TRBV6-3 and TRBJ1-1; 7 nucleotides line up with TRBD1. The CDR3 covers 12 residues. The V gene end was trimmed by 6 bases and the J gene end by 4 bases; junction bases not matched to a gene: 2. Germline assignment: CDR1 MNHEY and CDR2 SVGEGT. The CDR3 DNA is TGTGCCAGCAGCAGGGGGGCCACTGAAGCTTTCTTT. Protein product: CASSRGATEAFF.

The CDR3 DNA follows: TGTGCCAGCAGCCCAAGGCTAGCGGGAGGGACCGGGGAGCTGTTTTTT. Translation gives CASSPRLAGGTGELFF. The chain recombines TRBV5-6 with TRBJ2-2; 12 nucleotides agree with TRBD2. Germline V gene sequence: CDR1 SGHDT, CDR2 YYEEEE. After removal of 4 bases from V and 5 bases from J, the junction contained 6 bases not matched to a gene. The length of the CDR3 is 16 residues. The full variable domain, with the rest looked up from reference TRBV5-6 and TRBJ2-2, is DAGVTQSPTHLIKTRGQQVTLRCSPKSGHDTVSWYQQALGQGPQFIFQYYEEEERQRGNFPDRFSGHQFPNYSSELNVNALLLGDSALYLCASSPRLAGGTGELFFGEGSRLTVL.

The chain links TRBV5-4 to TRBJ2-3; D not certain. CDR1 and CDR2 from the germline V gene are SGHNT and YYREEE (reference sequence). Trimming cost V 4 bases and J 2 bases, with 11 bases left between them. This CDR3 contains 14 residues. CDR3 bases: TGTGCCAGCAGCCCACCCGGAACCACAGATACGCAGTATTTT. It is translated as CASSPPGTTDTQYF.

The rearrangement links TRBV25-1 to TRBJ2-3, with TRBD1 as a possible D gene (5 bases). V shed 5 bases and J shed 6 bases, with 15 bases lying between them. Germline-derived CDR1 and CDR2 are MGHDK and SYGVNS. The CDR3 length is 14 residues. CDR3 region: CASSHRPAGDTQYF. For the CDR3, the DNA is TGTGCCAGCAGTCACCGACCGGCAGGGGATACGCAGTATTTT.

The V gene is TRBV7-9, the J gene TRBJ2-7; 8 bases are a match to TRBD1. The germline V gene has CDR1 SEHNR and CDR2 FQNEAQ (reference sequence). With 5 bases clipped from V and 4 bases from J, the junction kept 4 bases outside the gene matches. This CDR3 spans 13 amino acids. CDR3 in DNA: TGTGCCAGCAGCGTCCGGGACAGGTACGAGCAGTACTTC. Encoded protein: CASSVRDRYEQYF.

The rearrangement uses TRBV12-5 and TRBJ2-3; no firm D call. V was shortened by 6 bases and J by 4 bases, with 8 bases between the two germline ends. There are 12 residues in the CDR3. The V gene's germline CDR1 is LGHNT and CDR2 FRNRAP. CDR3 bases: TGTGCTAGTGGGGGTAACGCAGATACGCAGTATTTT. Its translation is CASGGNADTQYF.

The chain uses TRBV11-2 and TRBJ2-5; TRBD2 agrees at 10 bases. CDR3 length: 15 amino acids. Germline values: CDR1 SGHAT, CDR2 FQNNGV. V lost 5 bases and J lost 1; bases outside the gene matches: 4. CDR3 in DNA: TGTGCCAGCAGCCGGACTAGCGGACGCCAAGAGACCCAGTACTTC. It specifies CASSRTSGRQETQYF.

The genes are TRBV14 and TRBJ2-1; TRBD2 aligns across 8 bases. This CDR3 comprises 13 residues. Trimming took 4 bases from V and 5 from J; bases not matched to a gene: 1. CDR1 is SGHDN, CDR2 FVKESK, per germline. Here the CDR3 DNA reads TGTGCCAGCAGCCCAGCGGGAGACAATGAGCAGTTCTTC. The encoded protein is CASSPAGDNEQFF.

J is TRBJ1-5 and V is TRBV19; D ambiguous. CDR1 is LNHDA, CDR2 SQIVND, per germline (reference sequence). The CDR3 length is 15 residues. V was clipped by 5 bases and J by 7 bases, with 18 bases between them. Here the CDR3 reads CASSVGREARQPQHF. CDR3 DNA: TGTGCCAGTAGTGTAGGAAGGGAGGCGCGGCAGCCCCAGCATTTT.

The rearrangement joins TRBV7-9 to TRBJ2-5, with 7 bases aligning to TRBD1. The CDR3 contains 14 residues. Germline V gene lookup returns CDR1 SEHNR and CDR2 FQNEAQ (reference sequence). V dropped 5 bases and J dropped 4; count of bases not matched to a gene: 7. The CDR3 loop is CASSTGTVRETQYF. DNA for the CDR3: TGTGCCAGCAGCACCGGGACAGTCAGAGAGACCCAGTACTTC.

This chain joins TRBV25-1 and TRBJ2-3; TRBD2 is a possible D gene (5 bases). The V gene lost 3 bases and the J gene lost 4 bases, with 11 bases spanning the gap. Germline V gene lookup returns CDR1 MGHDK and CDR2 SYGVNS. The CDR3 is 14 residues long. The CDR3 reads CASSDRSSSDTQYF. The CDR3 coding sequence is TGTGCCAGCAGTGATCGGTCTAGCTCAGATACGCAGTATTTT.